This TCR beta chain emerged from a study of T cells in Graves' hyperthyroidism and ophthalmopathy. RNA transcripts yielded amplified TCR beta CDR3 regions. First-round RT-PCR with HTBI primers amplified the TCR CDR3 region. TCRdb reprocessed the multiplex PCR reads via MiXCR and lists one record per CDR3 protein. The sample includes about 530,000 distinct CDR3 sequences, approximately 17% of them seen just once. The germline V gene encodes CDR1 GTSNPN and CDR2 SVGIG (reference sequence). V lost 0 bases to trimming and J lost 0 bases; unmatched junction nucleotides: 7. This CDR3 spans 16 amino acids. This sequence joins TRBV30 and TRBJ1-2, with 7 bases identical to TRBD1. The receptor was isolated from a woman under 30 with Graves' ophthalmopathy. Sequencing was performed on blood. In nucleotides, the CDR3 is TGTGCCTGGAGTGTAGGGACAGCCGCACCTAACTATGGCTACACCTTC. It specifies CAWSVGTAAPNYGYTF.